The present entry profiles one T cell receptor beta chain with its context. This record belongs to a study of T cell responses to AZD1222 COVID-19 vaccine. Repertoires were generated with immunoSEQ multiplex PCR, while TCRdb's copy carries only in-frame clones and drops some. Of approximately 150,000 clones listed, approximately 89% are singletons. The clonotype comes from an adult who received the AZD1222 COVID-19 vaccine. The starting material was peripheral blood, obtained 28 days after the second AZD1222 dose.

CDR3 sequence: CAWRKAQSGYEQYF. The CDR3 DNA reads TGTGCCTGGAGAAAAGCCCAGTCGGGCTACGAGCAGTACTTC. The V and J genes are TRBV30 and TRBJ2-7; no clear D. Looked up from germline, CDR1 is GTSNPN and CDR2 is SVGIG (reference sequence). V was cut by 3 bases and J by 3 bases, with 15 bases left in between. The CDR3 has 14 residues.